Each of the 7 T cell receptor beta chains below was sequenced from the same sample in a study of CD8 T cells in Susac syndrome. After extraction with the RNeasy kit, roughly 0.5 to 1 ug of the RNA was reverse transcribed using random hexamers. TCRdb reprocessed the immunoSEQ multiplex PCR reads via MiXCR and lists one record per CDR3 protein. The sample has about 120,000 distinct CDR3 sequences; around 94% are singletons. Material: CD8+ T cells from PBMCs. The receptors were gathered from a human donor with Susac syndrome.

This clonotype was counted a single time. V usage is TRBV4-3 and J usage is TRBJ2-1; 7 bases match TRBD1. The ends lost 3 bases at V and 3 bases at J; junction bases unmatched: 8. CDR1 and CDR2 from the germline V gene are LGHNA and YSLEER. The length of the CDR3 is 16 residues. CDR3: CASSQVTGDYYNEQFF. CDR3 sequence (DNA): TGCGCCAGCAGCCAGGTAACAGGGGATTACTACAATGAGCAGTTCTTC.

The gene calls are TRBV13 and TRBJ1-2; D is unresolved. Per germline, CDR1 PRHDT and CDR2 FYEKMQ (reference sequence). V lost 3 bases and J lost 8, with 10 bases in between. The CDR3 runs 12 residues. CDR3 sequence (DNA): TGTGCCAGCAGCTTCTCACTATGGGGCTACACCTTC. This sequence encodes CASSFSLWGYTF.

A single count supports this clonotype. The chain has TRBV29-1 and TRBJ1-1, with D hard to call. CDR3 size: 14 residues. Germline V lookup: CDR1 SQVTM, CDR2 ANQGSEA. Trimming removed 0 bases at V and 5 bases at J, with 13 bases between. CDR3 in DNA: TGCAGCGTTGAAGATACTTCCCCTGGGACTGAAGCTTTCTTT. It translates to CSVEDTSPGTEAFF.

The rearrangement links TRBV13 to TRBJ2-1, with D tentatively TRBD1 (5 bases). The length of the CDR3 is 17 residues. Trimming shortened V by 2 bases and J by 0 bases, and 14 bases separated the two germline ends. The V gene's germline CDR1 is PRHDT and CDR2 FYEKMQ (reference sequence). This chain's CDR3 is CASSLFPGISSYNEQFF. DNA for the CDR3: TGTGCCAGCAGCTTATTTCCAGGGATAAGCTCCTACAATGAGCAGTTCTTC. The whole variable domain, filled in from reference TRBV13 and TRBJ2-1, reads AAGVIQSPRHLIKEKRETATLKCYPIPRHDTVYWYQQGPGQDPQFLISFYEKMQSDKGSIPDRFSAQQFSDYHSELNMSSLELGDSALYFCASSLFPGISSYNEQFFGPGTRLTVL.

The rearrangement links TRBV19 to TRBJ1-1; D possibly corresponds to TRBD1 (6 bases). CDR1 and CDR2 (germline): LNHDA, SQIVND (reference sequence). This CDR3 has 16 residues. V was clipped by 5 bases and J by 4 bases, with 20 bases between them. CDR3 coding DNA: TGTGCCAGTAGTCCGGCGAAAACAGGGATAGGCACTGAAGCTTTCTTT. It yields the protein CASSPAKTGIGTEAFF.

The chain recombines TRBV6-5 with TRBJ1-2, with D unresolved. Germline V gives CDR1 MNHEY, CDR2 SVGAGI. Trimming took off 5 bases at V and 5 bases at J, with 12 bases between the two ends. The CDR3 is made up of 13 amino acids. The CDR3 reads CASSHYLWYGYTF. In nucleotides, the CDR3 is TGTGCCAGCAGTCACTACTTGTGGTATGGCTACACCTTC.

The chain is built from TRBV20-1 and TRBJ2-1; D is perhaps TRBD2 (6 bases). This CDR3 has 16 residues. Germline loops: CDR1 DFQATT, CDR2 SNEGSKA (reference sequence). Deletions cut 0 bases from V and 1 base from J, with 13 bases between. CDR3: CSARDAGMKSYNEQFF. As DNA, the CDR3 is TGCAGTGCTAGAGATGCGGGGATGAAGTCCTACAATGAGCAGTTCTTC.